This paragraph reports one T cell receptor (beta chain). These data come from a study of blood T cell repertoires in COVID-19. At the level of the study: In each case, the material was cDNA or gDNA derived from T cells, B-cell-depleted T cells, or PBMCs.

Using immunoSEQ multiplex PCR, the repertoire was profiled, and TCRdb retains in-frame clones only, with some absent. This table holds some 180,000 clones, 75% to 90% found once. After removal of 3 bases from V and 2 bases from J, the junction contained 10 bases not matched to a gene. The CDR3 is 16 amino acids. Germline-derived CDR1 and CDR2 are DFQATT and SNEGSKA (reference sequence). Sequencing input: peripheral blood. The V and J genes are TRBV20-1 and TRBJ2-1; TRBD2 aligns across 7 bases. The clonotype was recovered from a man aged 55 to 69 with acute or convalescent COVID-19. The CDR3 nucleotides read TGCAGTGCTAGTTTGGTAGCGGGTACTACCTACAATGAGCAGTTCTTC. It translates to CSASLVAGTTYNEQFF.